These 19 T cell receptor beta chains share one sample of origin, sequenced in a study of OX40 agonist ivuxolimab in advanced cancers. Data came from immunoSEQ multiplex PCR; TCRdb stores just in-frame clones and leaves some out. The sample contains under 60,000 clones, approximately 90% of which appear only once. The sample here was CD4+ or CD8+ T cells sorted from blood, taken in a trial of the OX40 agonist ivuxolimab. These receptors were collected from an adult with an advanced solid tumor such as melanoma, head and neck, liver or kidney cancer.

This clone has a handful of counts. The CDR3 here is CASSSPGRFAFF. The CDR3, as DNA: TGTGCCAGCAGTTCCCCCGGGCGCTTCGCTTTCTTT. The rearrangement links TRBV28 to TRBJ1-1; D is ambiguous. The V gene lost 4 bases and the J gene lost 11 bases, with 14 bases spanning the gap. This CDR3 is 12 amino acids long. Germline values: CDR1 MDHEN, CDR2 SYDVKM.

The CDR3: CASSIRVRLNTGELFF. CDR3 coding DNA: TGTGCCAGTAGTATCAGGGTGCGACTGAACACCGGGGAGCTGTTTTTT. The chain links TRBV19 to TRBJ2-2; D may be TRBD1 (5 bases). Germline V CDR1 and CDR2: LNHDA, SQIVND (reference sequence). The CDR3 has 16 amino acids. Trimming took 3 bases from V and 1 from J, leaving 12 bases between them.

This sequence joins TRBV4-1 and TRBJ2-3, with 9 bases matching TRBD1. CDR3 length: 15 amino acids. Germline loops: CDR1 MGHRA, CDR2 YSYEKL. Trimming took 4 bases from V and 6 from J; bases not matched to a gene: 8. CDR3 DNA sequence: TGCGCCAGCAGCCTAGTCGGGACAGGGTATGATACGCAGTATTTT. Its protein product is CASSLVGTGYDTQYF.

The chain is built from TRBV18 and TRBJ1-2; the D gene is possibly TRBD1 (5 bases). The CDR3 consists of 13 residues. Germline CDR1 and CDR2: KGHSH and LQKENI. Trimming took 2 bases from V and 4 from J, leaving 8 bases between them. The CDR3 loop reads CASSPDRTYGYTF. CDR3 DNA sequence: TGTGCCAGCTCACCAGACAGAACCTATGGCTACACCTTC.

The CDR3: CASSSRGRLAGGQHEQFF. DNA of the CDR3: TGTGCCAGCAGTTCCAGGGGGCGACTAGCGGGAGGGCAACATGAGCAGTTCTTC. The chain carries TRBV27 and TRBJ2-1; the match to TRBD2 covers 14 bases. The V gene end was trimmed by 4 bases and the J gene end by 8 bases; junction bases not matched to a gene: 13. The CDR3 has 18 residues. The germline V gene encodes CDR1 MNHEY and CDR2 SMNVEV (reference sequence).

The chain is built from TRBV19 and TRBJ1-2; the D is unclear. Germline lookup yields CDR1 LNHDA and CDR2 SQIVND (reference sequence). The length of the CDR3 is 13 residues. Trimming left V 1 base short and J 3 bases short, with 6 bases between. The chain's CDR3 is CASSIGQHYGYTF. The DNA for the CDR3 is TGTGCCAGTAGTATAGGGCAGCACTATGGCTACACCTTC.

The chain carries TRBV18 and TRBJ2-3; no firm D call. CDR1 and CDR2 from the germline V gene are KGHSH and LQKENI. The V end lost 0 bases, the J end lost 5 bases, and 3 bases lay between the germline ends. This CDR3 comprises 12 residues. The CDR3 coding sequence is TGTGCCAGCTCACCACCGGTAGATACGCAGTATTTT. The encoded protein is CASSPPVDTQYF. The variable domain in full, completed from reference TRBV18 and TRBJ2-3, reads NAGVMQNPRHLVRRRGQEARLRCSPMKGHSHVYWYRQLPEEGLKFMVYLQKENIIDESGMPKERFSAEFPKEGPSILRIQQVVRGDSAAYFCASSPPVDTQYFGPGTRLTVL.

This chain joins TRBV11-3 and TRBJ2-7; D perhaps matches TRBD1 (5 bases). Trimming removed 5 bases from V and 4 bases from J, with 15 bases in between. The CDR3 is 14 residues long. Germline CDR1 reads SGHNT; CDR2 reads YENEEA. The CDR3 DNA sequence: TGTGCCAGCAGCCTCCAGGGTCTGGGGTACGAGCAGTACTTC. Its protein is CASSLQGLGYEQYF.

A remark on this clone: Other DNA variants within this sample encode the same CDR3. V and J are TRBV5-1 and TRBJ2-2; tentative D call: TRBD1 (6 bases). CDR1 is SGHRS, CDR2 YFSETQ, per germline. The CDR3 totals 15 residues. Trimming pared 5 bases from V and 1 base from J, leaving 12 bases between. The CDR3 here is CASRPGHRNTGELFF. DNA for the CDR3: TGCGCCAGCAGGCCGGGACATAGGAACACCGGGGAGCTGTTTTTT.

V and J are TRBV7-3 and TRBJ2-1, with 11 bases fitting TRBD2. Losses at the gene ends were 3 bases for V and 7 bases for J; bases not matched to a gene: 5. CDR3 size: 15 residues. Germline V CDR1 and CDR2: SGHTA, FQGTGA. The CDR3 DNA follows: TGTGCCAGCAGCTTTAGCGGGAGGGCGAGTAATGAGCAGTTCTTC. Its translation is CASSFSGRASNEQFF.

The J gene is TRBJ1-5, the V gene TRBV7-9, with 8 positions matching TRBD1. CDR3 size: 17 residues. Germline values: CDR1 SEHNR, CDR2 FQNEAQ (reference sequence). The junction had 11 bases not matched to a gene; V was cut back by 0 bases and J by 7 bases. The CDR3: CASSLAIGQGGEQPQHF. CDR3 coding DNA: TGTGCCAGCAGCTTAGCGATAGGACAGGGAGGGGAACAGCCCCAGCATTTT.

On this clone itself: The identical CDR3 is also encoded by other nucleotide sequences in the sample. This chain joins TRBV7-8 and TRBJ1-3; D may be TRBD1 (5 bases). Germline V gene lookup returns CDR1 SGHVS and CDR2 FQNEAQ. The CDR3 has 14 residues. Trimming stripped 2 bases from V and 2 bases from J, with 7 bases between. CDR3: CASSLRGAGNTIYF. CDR3 nucleotide sequence: TGTGCCAGCAGCTTAAGAGGGGCTGGAAACACCATATATTTT.

The J gene is TRBJ2-4, the V gene TRBV18, with D perhaps matching TRBD2 (5 bases). Germline V gene lookup returns CDR1 KGHSH and CDR2 LQKENI. The CDR3 has 14 residues. The V gene lost 5 bases and the J gene lost 9 bases, with 17 bases spanning the gap. This CDR3 reads CASSSGKPGSIQYF. The DNA of the CDR3 is TGTGCCAGCTCATCCGGGAAACCGGGGAGCATTCAGTACTTC.

In DNA, the CDR3 is TGTGCCAGCAGCCCCGCCTTGGGGAATACTGAAGCTTTCTTT. Residues: CASSPALGNTEAFF. The chain uses TRBV5-4 and TRBJ1-1; D is uncertain. The CDR3 totals 14 residues. Germline V gives CDR1 SGHNT, CDR2 YYREEE (reference sequence). Trimming left V 4 bases short and J 5 bases short, with 15 bases between.

The J gene is TRBJ2-1, the V gene TRBV28; D is possibly TRBD2 (5 bases). CDR3 length equals 16 residues. Germline assignment: CDR1 MDHEN and CDR2 SYDVKM. V was cut by 4 bases and J by 1 base, with 14 bases left in between. As DNA, the CDR3 is TGTGCCAGCAGTTCCATAAGCGGATTATCCTACAATGAGCAGTTCTTC. Translating it yields CASSSISGLSYNEQFF.

The gene calls are TRBV13 and TRBJ2-3; 7 bases map to TRBD2. Germline V gene data show CDR1 as PRHDT and CDR2 as FYEKMQ (reference sequence). J was trimmed by 4 bases and V by 5 bases; bases with no gene match: 9. The CDR3 loop spans 15 amino acids. CDR3 sequence (DNA): TGTGCCAGCAGCATTTTGAAGGGAGGGGCAGATACGCAGTATTTT. Protein: CASSILKGGADTQYF.

For the CDR3, the DNA is TGCGCCAGCAGCCAAAGGGGGTCAGGGAACACCGGGGAGCTGTTTTTT. This sequence encodes CASSQRGSGNTGELFF. The chain employs TRBV4-3 and TRBJ2-2; possible D gene TRBD1, 6 bases. Per germline, CDR1 LGHNA and CDR2 YSLEER. The germline V and J ends were trimmed by 2 bases and 1 base, with 11 bases remaining between them. The CDR3 sequence is 16 residues long.

Only one count was recorded for this clone. The rearrangement links TRBV19 to TRBJ2-5; D remains ambiguous. This CDR3 has 13 amino acids. Germline lookup yields CDR1 LNHDA and CDR2 SQIVND (reference sequence). Trimming shortened V by 3 bases and J by 2 bases, and 7 bases separated the two germline ends. CDR3 DNA: TGTGCCAGTAGTATTACGAGACAAGAGACCCAGTACTTC. Protein sequence: CASSITRQETQYF.

The chain links TRBV6-5 to TRBJ1-6; no clear D. The V and J ends lost 0 bases and 10 bases respectively, with 13 bases between them. Looked up from germline, CDR1 is MNHEY and CDR2 is SVGAGI. The CDR3 sequence is 15 residues long. The CDR3 region has the DNA TGTGCCAGCAGTTACTCGGTGCAAATAGCCTCACCCCTCCACTTT. Its protein product is CASSYSVQIASPLHF.